The clone carrying this T cell receptor beta chain was counted a few times. The CDR3 totals 12 residues. Germline CDR1 reads MGHRA; CDR2 reads YSYEKL. The trim removed 0 bases at V and 15 bases at J, leaving 5 bases unmatched. The sample originates from a study of blood T cell repertoires in COVID-19. Assay used: immunoSEQ multiplex PCR; TCRdb lists only in-frame clones, some missing. Among about 270,000 clones, about nine tenths were seen once, and the ten largest hold 15% to 19%. This chain connects TRBV4-1 to TRBJ2-1, with 7 bases matching TRBD1. What was sequenced was PBMCs or T cells enriched from blood (not recorded which). The TCR comes from a man aged 18 to 29 who had recovered from COVID-19. Here the CDR3 reads CASSQDRDSLFF. CDR3 coding DNA: TGCGCCAGCAGCCAAGATCGGGACAGTCTGTTCTTC.